This TCR beta chain derives from a study of regulatory T cells in long-lasting Graves disease. Only a few counts were recorded for this clonotype. Its specificity is unknown. Time point denoted: persistent/refractory GD, antithyroid drugs over 5 years with positive TRAb. PBMC RNA served as the TCR library source. According to the study, TCR beta libraries were built with iRepertoire HTBI primers and CDR3-region Arm-PCR. As handled by the study authors: Gene usage covered some 60 TRBV and 14 TRBJ segments. MiXCR was run by TCRdb on the multiplex PCR reads, yielding one entry per CDR3 protein. TCRdb's processing, not the study's, gives the V and J calls here. This table has fewer than 600,000 distinct CDR3 sequences, less than 25% appearing once. Study-wide results and limits: Persistent disease exhibited a predilection for TRBV28, TRBJ1-2 and TRBJ2-5. New patients shared fewer public clonotypes (roughly 910) than persistent patients did (roughly 2,600).

This CDR3 contains 13 residues. The germline gives CDR1 SGHRS, CDR2 YFSETQ. V was pared by 5 bases and J by 2 bases, with 11 bases between. This rearrangement joins TRBV5-1 to TRBJ2-7; a weak D match, TRBD2 (6 bases). The origin of this receptor is a female donor with Graves disease. Sequenced here: peripheral blood mononuclear cells (PBMCs), sampled when the disease was refractory, from a patient treated with antithyroid drugs. The CDR3 reads CASSWGGPYEQYF. The CDR3 nucleotides read TGCGCCAGCAGTTGGGGAGGACCCTACGAGCAGTACTTC.